This T cell receptor (beta chain) was profiled in a study of cytomegalovirus exposure and HLA in healthy donors. Primers for the PCR totalled 60 Vbeta and 13 Jbeta. Measured with immunoSEQ multiplex PCR; TCRdb has only the in-frame clones, and not every one. The sample lists 150,000 to 170,000 clones; roughly 74% were seen once. This clone was found once. The source of this sequence is a man aged 18 to 30 in good health and CMV-seronegative. Material: PBMCs.

The CDR3 reads CASSQGTGSSQPQHF. CDR3 coding DNA: TGTGCCAGCAGCCAGGGGACAGGGAGTTCCCAGCCCCAGCATTTT. The rearrangement joins TRBV4-2 to TRBJ1-5, with 9 bases fitting TRBD1. Germline V lookup: CDR1 LGHNA, CDR2 YNFKEQ. CDR3 length: 15 amino acids. With V trimmed by 3 bases and J by 7 bases, 7 bases remained unmatched.